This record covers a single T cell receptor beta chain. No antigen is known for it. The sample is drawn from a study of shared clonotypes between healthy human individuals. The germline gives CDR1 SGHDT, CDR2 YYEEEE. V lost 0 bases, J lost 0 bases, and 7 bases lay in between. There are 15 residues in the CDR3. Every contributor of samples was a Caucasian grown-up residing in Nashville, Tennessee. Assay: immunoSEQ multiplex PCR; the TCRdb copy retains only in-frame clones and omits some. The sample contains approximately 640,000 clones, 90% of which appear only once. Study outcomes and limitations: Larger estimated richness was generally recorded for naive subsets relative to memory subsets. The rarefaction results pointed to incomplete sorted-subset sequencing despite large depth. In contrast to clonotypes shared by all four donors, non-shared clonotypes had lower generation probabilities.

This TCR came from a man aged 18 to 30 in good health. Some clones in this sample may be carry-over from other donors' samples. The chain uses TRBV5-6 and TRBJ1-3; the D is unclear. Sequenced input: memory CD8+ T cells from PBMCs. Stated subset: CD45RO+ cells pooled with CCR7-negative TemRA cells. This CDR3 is CASSLVGSSGNTIYF. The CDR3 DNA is TGTGCCAGCAGCTTGGTGGGCTCCTCTGGAAACACCATATATTTT.